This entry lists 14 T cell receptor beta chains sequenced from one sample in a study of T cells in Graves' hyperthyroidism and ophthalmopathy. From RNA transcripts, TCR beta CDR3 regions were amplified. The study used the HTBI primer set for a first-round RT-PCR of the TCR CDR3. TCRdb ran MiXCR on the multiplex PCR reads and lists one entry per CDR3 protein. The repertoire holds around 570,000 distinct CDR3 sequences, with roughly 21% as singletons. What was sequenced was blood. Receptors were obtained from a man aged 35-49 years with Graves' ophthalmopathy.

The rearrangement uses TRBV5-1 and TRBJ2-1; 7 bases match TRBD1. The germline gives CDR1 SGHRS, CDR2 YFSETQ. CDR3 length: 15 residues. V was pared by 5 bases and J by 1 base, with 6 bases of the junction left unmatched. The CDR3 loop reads CASSTGTVSYNEQFF. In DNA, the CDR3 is TGCGCCAGCAGTACCGGGACAGTTTCCTACAATGAGCAGTTCTTC.

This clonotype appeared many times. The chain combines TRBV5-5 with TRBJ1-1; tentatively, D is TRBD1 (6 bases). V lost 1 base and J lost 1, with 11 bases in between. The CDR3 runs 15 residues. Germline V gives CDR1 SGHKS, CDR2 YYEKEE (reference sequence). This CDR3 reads CASSLTRTANTEAFF. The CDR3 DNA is TGTGCCAGCAGCTTGACCAGGACAGCGAACACTGAAGCTTTCTTT.

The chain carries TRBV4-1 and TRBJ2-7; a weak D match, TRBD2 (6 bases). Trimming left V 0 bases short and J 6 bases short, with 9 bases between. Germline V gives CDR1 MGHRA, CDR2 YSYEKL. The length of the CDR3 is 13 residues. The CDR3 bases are TGCGCCAGCAGCCAAGAGGCCGGGGGCGAGCAGTACTTC. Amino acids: CASSQEAGGEQYF.

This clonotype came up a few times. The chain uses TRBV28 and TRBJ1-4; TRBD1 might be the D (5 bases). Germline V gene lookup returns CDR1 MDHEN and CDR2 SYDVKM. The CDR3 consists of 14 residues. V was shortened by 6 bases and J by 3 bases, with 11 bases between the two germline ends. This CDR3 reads CASRSGGANEKLFF. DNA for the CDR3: TGTGCCAGCAGGTCGGGGGGTGCTAATGAAAAACTGTTTTTT.

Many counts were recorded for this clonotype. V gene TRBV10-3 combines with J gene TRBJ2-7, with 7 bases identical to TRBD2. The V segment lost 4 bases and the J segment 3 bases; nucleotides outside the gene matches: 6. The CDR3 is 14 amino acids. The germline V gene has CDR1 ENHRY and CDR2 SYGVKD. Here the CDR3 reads CAISGTSQNYEQYF. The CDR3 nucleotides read TGTGCCATCAGTGGGACTAGTCAAAACTACGAGCAGTACTTC.

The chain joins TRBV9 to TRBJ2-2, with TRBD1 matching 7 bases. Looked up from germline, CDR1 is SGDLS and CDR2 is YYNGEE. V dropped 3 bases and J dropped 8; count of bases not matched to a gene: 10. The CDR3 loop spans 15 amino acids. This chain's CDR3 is CASSAVQGQYGELFF. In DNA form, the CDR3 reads TGTGCCAGCAGCGCCGTACAGGGACAGTATGGGGAGCTGTTTTTT. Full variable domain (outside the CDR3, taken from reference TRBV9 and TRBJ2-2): DSGVTQTPKHLITATGQRVTLRCSPRSGDLSVYWYQQSLDQGLQFLIQYYNGEERAKGNILERFSAQQFPDLHSELNLSSLELGDSALYFCASSAVQGQYGELFFGEGSRLTVL.

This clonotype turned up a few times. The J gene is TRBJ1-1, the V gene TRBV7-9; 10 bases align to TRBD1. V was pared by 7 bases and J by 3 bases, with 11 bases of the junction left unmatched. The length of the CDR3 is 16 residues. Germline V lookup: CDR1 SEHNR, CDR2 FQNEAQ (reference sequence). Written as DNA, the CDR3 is TGTGCCAGCACCTTGGGGGGGGGACAGGGGTACACTGAAGCTTTCTTT. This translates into CASTLGGGQGYTEAFF.

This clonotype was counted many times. The CDR3 here is CASSTANNEQFF. The CDR3 region has the DNA TGTGCCAGCAGTACGGCGAACAATGAGCAGTTCTTC. The chain is built from TRBV27 and TRBJ2-1; D unresolved. CDR1 and CDR2 (germline): MNHEY, SMNVEV (reference sequence). The V end was cut by 5 bases, the J end by 5 bases, with 7 bases between. The CDR3 runs to 12 residues.

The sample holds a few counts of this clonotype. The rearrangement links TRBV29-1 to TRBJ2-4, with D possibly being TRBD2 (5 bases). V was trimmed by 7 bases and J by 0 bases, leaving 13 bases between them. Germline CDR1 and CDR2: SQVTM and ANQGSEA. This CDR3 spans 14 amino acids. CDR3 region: CSAEGRGAKNIQYF. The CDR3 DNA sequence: TGCAGCGCTGAGGGCAGAGGAGCCAAAAACATTCAGTACTTC.

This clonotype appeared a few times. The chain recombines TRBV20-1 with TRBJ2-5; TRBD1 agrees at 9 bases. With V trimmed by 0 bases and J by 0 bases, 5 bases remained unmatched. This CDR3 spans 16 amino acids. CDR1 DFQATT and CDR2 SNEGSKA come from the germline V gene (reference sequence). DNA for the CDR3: TGCAGTGCTAGAGATCCAGGACAGGGGTACCAAGAGACCCAGTACTTC. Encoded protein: CSARDPGQGYQETQYF.

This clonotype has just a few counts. The CDR3 reads CASSGASRYEQYF. CDR3 nucleotides: TGTGCCAGCAGTGGTGCTTCCCGCTACGAGCAGTACTTC. J is TRBJ2-7 and V is TRBV6-1; D uncertain. Germline CDR1 MNHNS, CDR2 SASEGT. V lost 4 bases and J lost 3, with 10 bases in between. The CDR3 is 13 amino acids.

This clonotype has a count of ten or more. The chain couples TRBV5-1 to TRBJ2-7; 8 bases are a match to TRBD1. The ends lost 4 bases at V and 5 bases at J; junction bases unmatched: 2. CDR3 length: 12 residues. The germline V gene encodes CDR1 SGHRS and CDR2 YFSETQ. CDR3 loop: CASSMDRDEQYF. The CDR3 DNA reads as TGCGCCAGCAGCATGGACAGGGACGAGCAGTACTTC. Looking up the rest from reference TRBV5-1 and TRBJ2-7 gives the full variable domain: KAGVTQTPRYLIKTRGQQVTLSCSPISGHRSVSWYQQTPGQGLQFLFEYFSETQRNKGNFPGRFSGRQFSNSRSEMNVSTLELGDSALYLCASSMDRDEQYFGPGTRLTVT.

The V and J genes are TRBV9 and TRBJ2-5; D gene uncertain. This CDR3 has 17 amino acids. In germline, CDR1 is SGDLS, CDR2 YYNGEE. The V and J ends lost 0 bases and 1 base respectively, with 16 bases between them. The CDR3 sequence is CASSVAVMETRQETQYF. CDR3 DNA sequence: TGTGCCAGCAGCGTAGCAGTTATGGAGACCCGCCAAGAGACCCAGTACTTC.

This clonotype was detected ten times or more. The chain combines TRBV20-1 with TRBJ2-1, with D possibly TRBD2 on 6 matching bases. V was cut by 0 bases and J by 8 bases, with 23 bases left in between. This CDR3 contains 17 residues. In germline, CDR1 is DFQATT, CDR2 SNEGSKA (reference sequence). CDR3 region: CSARDGSRGLLLDEQFF. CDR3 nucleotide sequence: TGCAGTGCTAGAGACGGATCCCGGGGGTTACTTTTGGATGAGCAGTTCTTC.